Below are 4 T cell receptor beta chains sequenced from a single sample in a study of PD-1 blockade in mismatch repair-deficient tumors. Libraries were prepared by immunoSEQ multiplex PCR; TCRdb keeps only in-frame clonotypes and omits some of them. This sample has some 110,000 clones, with over 65% found just once. The sequenced sample was peripheral blood, obtained approximately 14 months after starting pembrolizumab. The receptors here all came from an adult with mismatch repair-deficient cancer.

V is TRBV29-1 and J is TRBJ2-5; tentative D call: TRBD1 (6 bases). Germline CDR1 reads SQVTM; CDR2 reads ANQGSEA. V gave up 7 bases and J gave up 1 base, with 10 bases separating them. This CDR3 spans 12 amino acids. The CDR3 protein is CSAGDTQETQYF. The DNA of the CDR3 is TGCAGCGCTGGGGACACCCAAGAGACCCAGTACTTC.

The chain carries TRBV7-8 and TRBJ2-1, with 9 bases fitting TRBD2. V trimming: 10 bases; J trimming: 3 bases; junction bases outside the gene matches: 10. CDR1 and CDR2 (germline): SGHVS, FQNEAQ. This CDR3 contains 15 residues. DNA for the CDR3: TGTGCCACCTCCCCGGGACTAGCTAGCTACAATGAGCAGTTCTTC. Its protein product is CATSPGLASYNEQFF.

The CDR3 DNA is TGTGCCAGCAGCTTAGCGGGGGGGAACGGGGAGCTGTTTTTT. Encoded protein: CASSLAGGNGELFF. The rearrangement uses TRBV7-6 and TRBJ2-2, with 7 bases identical to TRBD2. The CDR3 is made up of 14 amino acids. The germline V gene encodes CDR1 SGHVS and CDR2 FNYEAQ. The J segment lost 7 bases and the V segment lost 0 bases, leaving 2 bases of the junction unmatched.

This clone was counted between two and nine times. The chain combines TRBV19 with TRBJ1-2; D unresolved. Trimming pared 4 bases from V and 4 bases from J, leaving 19 bases between. The CDR3 length is 16 residues. Germline values: CDR1 LNHDA, CDR2 SQIVND (reference sequence). CDR3 sequence (DNA): TGTGCCAGTAGTACCCTCTCATCAGGTGTGCTCTATGGCTACACCTTC. Its protein is CASSTLSSGVLYGYTF.